This TCR beta chain was recorded in a study of blood T cell repertoires in COVID-19 (dated by TCRdb to about 2020). The study in broad terms: Collaborator samples came from the United States, Italy and Spain and covered acute and convalescent phases of COVID-19. The samples were drawn from the first 160 participants of the ongoing ImmuneRACE study and from 1,254 subjects provided by 6 global collaborators. Sample metadata almost always included a de-identified subject ID, COVID-19 status, age in years and sex. HLA class I and class II types, where available, came from metadata supplied by the sample provider rather than from assay-based typing. The repertoires were released in a freely available public database meant as a resource for research on the immune response to SARS-CoV-2. Deeply sampled blood TCRbeta repertoires from subjects exposed to, actively infected with, or recovered from COVID-19 were included in the dataset. The material from the prospective study consisted of cDNA or gDNA derived from T cells, B-cell-depleted T cells, or PBMCs.

CDR1 is given as DFQATT and CDR2 as SNEGSKA, both from the germline V gene (reference sequence). Trimming accounts for 3 bases at V and 4 bases at J, while the number of junction bases matched to no gene is 11. The CDR3 covers 15 residues, taking in both the cysteine and the phenylalanine. Only CDR3 DNA is held: 45 bases, read in frame from base 1. What the study reported, not specific to this receptor: The amount of clinical and demographic metadata varied by source and participant and was provided uncurated.

Regarding this clone: Its antigen is unknown. Base qualities are missing; no much larger clone stands one base away.

TCRbeta CDR3 regions were amplified from genomic DNA by means of the immunoSEQ Assay, a bias-controlled multiplex PCR. The authors' pipeline ran thus. The number of nucleated cells in each sample was estimated from the amplification of reference gene primers within the assay. To quantify the absolute abundance of each unique TCRbeta CDR3 rearrangement, sequence reads were collapsed and filtered. Productive Simpson clonality was computed per sample as the square root of Simpson's diversity index over productive rearrangements. TCRdb obtained this table from immuneACCESS and retained in-frame rearrangements with V and J assigned. These tables miss some clones; where compared with another copy, unresolved V genes account for less than half of the shortfall, and the remainder is unexplained. That table supplies the V and J calls and clone size; D and trimming were determined from the DNA. The sample table holds some 180,000 clones, of which around 82% were seen once. Roughly 2% of the sample belongs to the ten largest clones.

Each collaborating institution followed its own protocols to collect whole blood in K2EDTA tubes. Collaborator samples were shipped for TCRbeta analysis as frozen whole blood, isolated PBMCs, or DNA extracted from either sample type. The sample comprised peripheral blood. This TCR was sampled from a woman of 80 years or more with acute or convalescent COVID-19. The rearranged chain carries TRBV20-1 and TRBJ2-7; TRBD1 aligns with 8 central bases. The CDR3 region reads CSASRWTGYWYEQYF. The sequence in DNA is TGCAGTGCTAGTCGCTGGACAGGGTATTGGTACGAGCAGTACTTC.